Sequencing of this T cell receptor beta chain was carried out in a study of control samples from healthy donors and cancer patients. The CDR3 runs 15 residues. Germline trimming cut 4 bases from V and 5 bases from J; bases unmatched to any gene: 8. Germline V gene lookup returns CDR1 SGHDT and CDR2 YYEEEE. Profiled with immunoSEQ multiplex PCR; TCRdb holds only in-frame clones, not every one. The data contain 150,000 to 200,000 clones, about 94% of them singletons. The chain combines TRBV5-6 with TRBJ2-1; TRBD1 matches at 8 bases. The sample consisted of PBMCs. The clonotype was recovered from a man in his fifties or sixties with colorectal cancer. The CDR3 bases are TGTGCCAGCAGCCCTCTAGACAGGGGAGACAATGAGCAGTTCTTC. Translated, it gives CASSPLDRGDNEQFF.